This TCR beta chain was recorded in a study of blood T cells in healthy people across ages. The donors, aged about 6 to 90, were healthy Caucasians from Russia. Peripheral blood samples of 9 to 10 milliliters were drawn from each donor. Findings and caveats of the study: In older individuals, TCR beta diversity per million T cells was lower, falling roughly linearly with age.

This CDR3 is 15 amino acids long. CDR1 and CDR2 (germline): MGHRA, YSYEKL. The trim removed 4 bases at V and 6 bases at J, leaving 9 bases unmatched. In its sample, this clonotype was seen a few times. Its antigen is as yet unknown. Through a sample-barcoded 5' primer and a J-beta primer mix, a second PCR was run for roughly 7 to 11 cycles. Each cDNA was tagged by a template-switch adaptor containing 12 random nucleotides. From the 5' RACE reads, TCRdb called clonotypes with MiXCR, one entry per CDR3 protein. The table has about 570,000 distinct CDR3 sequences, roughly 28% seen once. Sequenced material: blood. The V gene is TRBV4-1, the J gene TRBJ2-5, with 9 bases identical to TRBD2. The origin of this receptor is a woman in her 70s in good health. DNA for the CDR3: TGCGCCAGCAGCCCGTTGACTAGCGGAAAACAGACCCAGTACTTC. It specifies CASSPLTSGKQTQYF.